The 19 T cell receptor beta chains listed next were all sequenced from one sample in a study of cytomegalovirus exposure and HLA in healthy donors. The study ran its PCR with 60 Vbeta and 13 Jbeta primers. Assay: immunoSEQ multiplex PCR; the TCRdb copy retains only in-frame clones and omits some. The sample includes under 200,000 clones, around two thirds of them seen just once. The sample taken for sequencing was PBMCs. Source of these receptors: a man aged 35-49 years in good health and CMV-seronegative.

This clone was detected once. The CDR3 is CASSLSWVDRGGYEQYF. The CDR3, as DNA: TGTGCCAGCAGTTTATCGTGGGTCGACAGGGGGGGATACGAGCAGTACTTC. The rearrangement joins TRBV27 to TRBJ2-7; 9 bases are shared with TRBD1. Germline trimming cut 0 bases from V and 4 bases from J; bases unmatched to any gene: 10. Germline V lookup: CDR1 MNHEY, CDR2 SMNVEV (reference sequence). CDR3 size: 17 residues.

A few counts support this clone. The gene calls are TRBV4-1 and TRBJ1-5, with unresolved D. The V gene lost 4 bases and the J gene lost 0 bases, with 16 bases spanning the gap. CDR1 and CDR2 (germline): MGHRA, YSYEKL. This CDR3 has 17 amino acids. The CDR3 DNA reads TGCGCCAGCAGCCCACCCCGGCGACACGTTAGCAATCAGCCCCAGCATTTT. This codes for CASSPPRRHVSNQPQHF.

This clone was seen a few times. This chain links TRBV6-4 with TRBJ2-2; TRBD2 matches 8 bases. V shed 3 bases and J 3 bases; nucleotides not matched to a gene: 0. Per germline, CDR1 MRHNA and CDR2 SNTAGT. The CDR3 has 14 residues. As DNA, the CDR3 is TGTGCCAGCAGTGAACTAGCGGACACCGGGGAGCTGTTTTTT. It yields the protein CASSELADTGELFF.

CDR3 nucleotide sequence: TGTGCCAGCAGCTTAGGAGTGGGGGGGAACCCCCTCCAAGAGACCCAGTACTTC. It is translated as CASSLGVGGNPLQETQYF. V usage is TRBV7-9 and J usage is TRBJ2-5, with 7 nucleotides matching TRBD2. V shed 1 base, J shed 1 base, and the junction held 12 bases outside the gene matches. The CDR3 sequence is 18 residues long. Germline values: CDR1 SEHNR, CDR2 FQNEAQ (reference sequence).

This rearrangement joins TRBV11-3 to TRBJ2-5, with D possibly being TRBD1 (6 bases). Looked up from germline, CDR1 is SGHNT and CDR2 is YENEEA. The CDR3 sequence is 17 residues long. With 7 bases removed from V and 1 base from J, the gap between germline ends came to 22 bases. CDR3 nucleotides: TGTGCCAGCATCCGTTCCCCGGGACACACTGCCCAAGAGACCCAGTACTTC. The encoded protein is CASIRSPGHTAQETQYF.

The V gene is TRBV7-9, the J gene TRBJ2-1; 8 bases agree with TRBD2. This CDR3 is built from 14 residues. Germline-derived CDR1 and CDR2 are SEHNR and FQNEAQ (reference sequence). The trim removed 3 bases at V and 6 bases at J, leaving 4 bases unmatched. The CDR3 region is CASSFPSGSNEQFF. CDR3 DNA: TGTGCCAGCAGCTTCCCCAGCGGGAGCAATGAGCAGTTCTTC.

The J gene is TRBJ2-1, the V gene TRBV19; TRBD1 matches 8 bases. Trimming at V came to 7 bases and at J to 0 bases, leaving 5 bases not matched to a gene. The V gene's germline CDR1 is LNHDA and CDR2 SQIVND (reference sequence). This CDR3 is built from 15 residues. CDR3 DNA sequence: TGTGCCAGTACTACCGGACAGGGCTCCTACAATGAGCAGTTCTTC. As protein: CASTTGQGSYNEQFF.

As to this clone: One end of the junction does not line up with germline, which may come from a read error. The rearrangement links TRBV7-9 to TRBJ1-2; D might be TRBD1 (5 bases). The CDR3 has 13 residues. The germline CDR1 and CDR2 sequences are SEHNR and FQNEAQ (reference sequence). CDR3 bases: TGTTCCAGCAGCTCCAGGGATAACTATGGCTACACCTTC. Its translation is CSSSSRDNYGYTF. Full variable domain (missing parts from reference TRBV7-9 and TRBJ1-2): DTGVSQNPRHKITKRGQNVTFRCDPISEHNRLYWYRQTLGQGPEFLTYFQNEAQLEKSRLLSDRFSAERPKGSFSTLEIQRTEQGDSAMYLCSSSSRDNYGYTFGSGTRLTVV.

V usage is TRBV4-1 and J usage is TRBJ2-7, with TRBD1 matching over 9 bases. Germline loops: CDR1 MGHRA, CDR2 YSYEKL. This CDR3 region has 14 residues. The V and J ends lost 2 bases and 2 bases, in that order; junction bases with no gene match: 1. CDR3 in DNA: TGCGCCAGCAGCCAATGGACAGGGGCCTACGAGCAGTACTTC. Its translation is CASSQWTGAYEQYF.

This chain uses TRBV7-9 with TRBJ1-6; D is undetermined. The CDR3 has 14 residues. Trimming removed 4 bases from V and 13 bases from J, with 17 bases in between. Germline CDR1 reads SEHNR; CDR2 reads FQNEAQ (reference sequence). In DNA form, the CDR3 reads TGTGCCAGCAGCTCGGCGGGCCCGGGATCTCCCCTCCACTTT. It encodes CASSSAGPGSPLHF.

The table lists this clone with a few counts. The rearrangement uses TRBV6-4 and TRBJ2-1, with TRBD2 as a possible D gene (5 bases). The CDR3 length is 17 residues. Trimming removed 0 bases at V and 9 bases at J, with 21 bases between. Germline V gene data show CDR1 as MRHNA and CDR2 as SNTAGT. This chain's CDR3 is CASSDSMRYGQAGEQFF. In DNA, the CDR3 is TGTGCCAGCAGTGACTCGATGAGGTATGGGCAGGCGGGTGAGCAGTTCTTC.

V is TRBV7-9 and J is TRBJ2-1; 10 nucleotides line up with TRBD1. J was trimmed by 7 bases and V by 8 bases; bases with no gene match: 8. The CDR3 length is 14 residues. The germline V gene has CDR1 SEHNR and CDR2 FQNEAQ (reference sequence). The CDR3 coding sequence is TGTGCCAGCGGACCGGGACAGGGGCGTAATGAGCAGTTCTTC. Protein sequence: CASGPGQGRNEQFF.

As for this clone: One junction end disagrees with the germline gene, perhaps due to a read error. The J gene is TRBJ1-2, the V gene TRBV7-9, with D possibly TRBD1 on 5 matching bases. Germline V gene lookup returns CDR1 SEHNR and CDR2 FQNEAQ (reference sequence). The CDR3 extends over 14 amino acids. CDR3 in amino acids: CSSSLAGQGAGYTF. The DNA of the CDR3 is TGTTCCAGCAGCTTAGCGGGGCAGGGTGCTGGCTACACCTTC.

The chain links TRBV11-1 to TRBJ2-5, with 8 nucleotides matching TRBD2. The CDR3 has 14 amino acids. Germline values: CDR1 SGHAT, CDR2 FQDESV (reference sequence). V shed 3 bases and J 5 bases; nucleotides not matched to a gene: 5. CDR3 nucleotide sequence: TGTGCCAGCAGCTTCGGACTAGCTTTGGAGACCCAGTACTTC. It translates to CASSFGLALETQYF.

This rearrangement joins TRBV19 to TRBJ2-7; tentatively, D is TRBD1 (6 bases). Germline V gives CDR1 LNHDA, CDR2 SQIVND (reference sequence). The CDR3 sequence is 13 residues long. V shed 3 bases and J shed 1 base, with 7 bases lying between them. This CDR3 is CASSIGQSYEQYF. CDR3 DNA sequence: TGTGCCAGTAGTATTGGACAGTCCTACGAGCAGTACTTC. Full variable domain (rest looked up from reference TRBV19 and TRBJ2-7): DGGITQSPKYLFRKEGQNVTLSCEQNLNHDAMYWYRQDPGQGLRLIYYSQIVNDFQKGDIAEGYSVSREKKESFPLTVTSAQKNPTAFYLCASSIGQSYEQYFGPGTRLTVT.

This clone was detected a few times. The chain links TRBV19 to TRBJ2-1, with 10 bases that match TRBD2. The germline V gene has CDR1 LNHDA and CDR2 SQIVND (reference sequence). V lost 3 bases, J lost 10 bases, and 6 bases stayed unmatched. CDR3 size: 14 residues. The CDR3 nucleotides read TGTGCCAGTAGTATGGTTATAGCGGGAGGAGAGCAGTTCTTC. The encoded protein is CASSMVIAGGEQFF.

V and J are TRBV9 and TRBJ1-2, with 7 bases fitting TRBD1. The CDR3 has 15 amino acids. J lost 0 bases, V lost 1 base, and 3 bases had no gene match. CDR1 and CDR2 (germline): SGDLS, YYNGEE. CDR3 nucleotides: TGTGCCAGCAGCGTACTGGGGACAGCTAACTATGGCTACACCTTC. It specifies CASSVLGTANYGYTF.

This clone was detected only a few times. The CDR3 DNA is TGCGCCAGCAGCCAACTGGACAGCTACGAGCAGTACTTC. Its protein is CASSQLDSYEQYF. This chain joins TRBV4-1 and TRBJ2-7; tentative D call: TRBD1 (6 bases). CDR1 is MGHRA, CDR2 YSYEKL, per germline. The CDR3 totals 13 residues. Trimming removed 2 bases at V and 3 bases at J, with 8 bases between.

This clone has just one count. This chain uses TRBV4-2 with TRBJ1-1; D might be TRBD1 (5 bases). The germline V and J ends were trimmed by 2 bases and 0 bases, with 10 bases remaining between them. CDR1 is LGHNA and CDR2 is YNFKEQ in the germline V gene. The CDR3 runs to 15 residues. In nucleotides, the CDR3 is TGTGCCAGCAGCCAAAATCAGGGCATGAACACTGAAGCTTTCTTT. This encodes CASSQNQGMNTEAFF.